This is a list of T cell receptor beta chains from one sample in a study of blood T cell repertoires in COVID-19. Generated by immunoSEQ multiplex PCR, the TCRdb table keeps only in-frame clones and is missing some. The repertoire holds roughly 72,000 clones, with 88% as singletons. Sequences were obtained from peripheral blood. These receptor sequences come from a human donor in a cohort sampled during active COVID-19. Each CDR3 is given with its conserved first and last residue. D genes are given only for firm matches. A row's size may be missing; if present it is once, few, many or a size class.

>TRBV11-3|TRBJ2-2|once|-
CASSPVLNTGELFF
TGTGCCAGCAGCCCTGTCTTGAACACCGGGGAGCTGTTTTTT
>TRBV5-1|TRBJ2-7|-|-
CASSLEGLLSYEQYF
TGCGCCAGCAGCTTGGAGGGGTTGTTGTCCTACGAGCAGTACTTC
>TRBV7-3|TRBJ2-1|-|-
CASSPRGRAYNEQFF
TGTGCCAGCAGCCCCCGAGGGCGAGCCTACAATGAGCAGTTCTTC
>TRBV28|TRBJ1-4|-|TRBD1
CASSRGQGFGKLFF
TGTGCCAGCAGCCGGGGACAGGGGTTTGGAAAACTGTTTTTT
>TRBV9|TRBJ2-5|medium-sized|TRBD2
CASSVGGGLQETQYF
TGTGCCAGCAGCGTAGGCGGGGGGCTCCAAGAGACCCAGTACTTC
>TRBV10-1|TRBJ2-7|-|-
CASSGGPYEQYF
TGCGCCAGCAGTGGCGGCCCCTACGAGCAGTACTTC
>TRBV5-6|TRBJ1-3|-|TRBD1
CASSSRTRGPLRGNTIYF
TGTGCCAGCAGCTCCCGGACAAGGGGGCCCTTGAGGGGAAACACCATATATTTT
>TRBV14|TRBJ1-1|once|TRBD1
CASSPLTGWDTEAFF
TGTGCCAGCAGCCCCCTGACAGGGTGGGACACTGAAGCTTTCTTT
>TRBV7-2|TRBJ2-7|-|TRBD1
CASSALGTVLYEQYF
TGTGCCAGCAGCGCCCTCGGGACAGTCCTCTACGAGCAGTACTTC
>TRBV5-6|TRBJ2-1|-|TRBD1
CASSAGQGDSFSYNEQFF
TGTGCCAGCAGCGCGGGACAGGGGGACTCCTTTTCCTACAATGAGCAGTTCTTC
>TRBV5-4|TRBJ2-2|-|-
CASSSTGQANTGELFF
TGTGCCAGCAGCTCTACGGGACAAGCGAACACCGGGGAGCTGTTTTTT
>TRBV11-2|TRBJ2-3|-|TRBD2
CASSFSPGLADGQYF
TGTGCCAGCAGCTTTTCTCCGGGACTAGCGGACGGGCAGTATTTT
>TRBV4-3|TRBJ1-4|-|TRBD1
CASSQSPTGGTNEKLFF
TGCGCCAGCAGCCAGTCTCCCACAGGGGGGACTAATGAAAAACTGTTTTTT
>TRBV7-2|TRBJ1-1|-|TRBD1
CASSLAPGQTEAFF
TGTGCCAGCAGCTTAGCTCCGGGACAGACTGAAGCTTTCTTT
>TRBV11-2|TRBJ2-1|-|TRBD2
CASSPSWGGLYNEQFF
TGTGCCAGCAGCCCTAGTTGGGGGGGATTATACAATGAGCAGTTCTTC
>TRBV5-1|TRBJ1-3|-|-
CASSLDITASGNTIYF
TGCGCCAGCAGCTTGGACATAACCGCCTCGGGAAACACCATATATTTT
>TRBV3-1/TRBV3-2|TRBJ1-1|-|TRBD1
CASSHETGSTEAFF
TGTGCCAGCAGCCATGAGACAGGGTCCACTGAAGCTTTCTTT
>TRBV5-1|TRBJ2-7|-|TRBD1
CASSQAGQGAREQYF
TGCGCCAGCAGCCAAGCGGGACAGGGGGCTAGGGAGCAGTACTTC
>TRBV3-1/TRBV3-2|TRBJ2-1|-|-
CASSPSGRIRGDEQFF
TGTGCCAGCAGCCCATCAGGGAGGATAAGAGGGGATGAGCAGTTCTTC
>TRBV2|TRBJ1-5|-|TRBD1
CASLAQGLANQPQHF
TGTGCCAGCTTAGCACAGGGGCTTGCCAATCAGCCCCAGCATTTT
>TRBV2|TRBJ2-3|-|TRBD2
CASSLGGPLLAGGSDTQYF
TGTGCCAGCAGTCTAGGGGGCCCCCTACTAGCGGGGGGCTCAGATACGCAGTATTTT
>TRBV30|TRBJ2-1|once|TRBD1
CAWSKQGADEQFF
TGTGCCTGGAGCAAACAGGGGGCGGATGAGCAGTTCTTC
>TRBV29-1|TRBJ1-2|few|TRBD1
CSVAGDSLNYGYTF
TGCAGCGTCGCCGGGGACAGTCTTAACTATGGCTACACCTTC
>TRBV25-1|TRBJ2-6|once|TRBD1
CASSAARDRLTGANVLTF
TGTGCCAGCAGTGCTGCCCGGGACAGGTTAACGGGGGCCAACGTCCTGACTTTC
>TRBV11-3|TRBJ2-1|once|TRBD2
CASSSKVAGNNEQFF
TGTGCCAGCAGCTCGAAGGTAGCGGGAAATAATGAGCAGTTCTTC
>TRBV6-2/TRBV6-3|TRBJ2-7|-|-
CASSYPGEWSYEQYF
TGTGCCAGCAGTTACCCCGGGGAGTGGAGCTACGAGCAGTACTTC
>TRBV9|TRBJ1-4|-|-
CASSVKGRVRKLFF
TGTGCCAGCAGCGTAAAGGGGAGGGTCCGAAAACTGTTTTTT
>TRBV4-3|TRBJ2-6|-|TRBD2
CASSSTTRGGGVSGANVLTF
TGCGCCAGCAGCTCCACGACCCGCGGCGGGGGGGTATCTGGGGCCAACGTCCTGACTTTC
>TRBV7-9|TRBJ2-2|-|-
CASSLATDNTGELFF
TGTGCCAGCAGCTTAGCGACAGATAACACCGGGGAGCTGTTTTTT
>TRBV20-1|TRBJ2-7|-|TRBD1
CSARQGDEQYF
TGCAGTGCTAGACAGGGGGACGAGCAGTACTTC
>TRBV5-1|TRBJ2-1|once|-
CASSLDSFPQFF
TGCGCCAGCAGCTTGGACTCTTTCCCTCAGTTCTTC
>TRBV7-2|TRBJ1-1|-|-
CASSLSPGLNTEAFF
TGTGCCAGCAGCTTATCTCCAGGATTGAACACTGAAGCTTTCTTT
>TRBV28|TRBJ2-5|once|TRBD2
CASRMGGGETQYF
TGTGCCAGCAGAATGGGGGGGGGAGAGACCCAGTACTTC
>TRBV6-6|TRBJ2-2|-|TRBD1
CASSRLGQGGRNTGELFF
TGTGCCAGCAGTCGACTTGGACAGGGGGGACGGAACACCGGGGAGCTGTTTTTT
>TRBV28|TRBJ2-5|-|TRBD2
CASSLLASKPGLAGVIETQYF
TGTGCCAGCAGTTTACTGGCTTCGAAACCGGGACTAGCGGGAGTAATCGAGACCCAGTACTTC
>TRBV6-6|TRBJ2-7|-|TRBD2
CASTSLAGGYEQYF
TGTGCCAGCACCAGCCTAGCGGGAGGTTACGAGCAGTACTTC
>TRBV19|TRBJ2-7|-|-
CASSIGGGAPYEQYF
TGTGCCAGTAGTATAGGAGGAGGGGCGCCCTACGAGCAGTACTTC
>TRBV2|TRBJ1-2|-|-
CASSAAGLLNYGYTF
TGTGCCAGCAGTGCGGCAGGGCTTTTAAACTATGGCTACACCTTC
>TRBV9|TRBJ1-5|once|TRBD1
CASSGKGAGNQPQHF
TGTGCCAGCAGCGGAAAGGGGGCTGGCAATCAGCCCCAGCATTTT
>TRBV9|TRBJ2-6|-|TRBD1
CASSVADRASGANVLTF
TGTGCCAGCAGCGTAGCGGACAGGGCCTCTGGGGCCAACGTCCTGACTTTC
>TRBV5-4|TRBJ1-4|-|TRBD1
CASSSGGSTNEKLFF
TGTGCCAGCAGCTCAGGGGGGTCAACTAATGAAAAACTGTTTTTT
>TRBV7-9|TRBJ1-2|-|TRBD1
CASSLGGQGNYGYTF
TGTGCCAGCAGCTTAGGGGGACAGGGAAACTATGGCTACACCTTC
>TRBV7-9|TRBJ2-7|-|-
CASSLTGVKDEQYF
TGTGCCAGCAGCCTGACAGGAGTCAAGGACGAGCAGTACTTC
>TRBV5-4|TRBJ2-7|-|TRBD1
CASSPPGQASYEQYF
TGTGCCAGCAGCCCCCCGGGACAGGCTTCCTACGAGCAGTACTTC
>TRBV2|TRBJ2-7|-|TRBD1
CASRPGTGPSYEQYF
TGTGCCAGCAGACCCGGGACAGGGCCTTCCTACGAGCAGTACTTC
>TRBV15|TRBJ1-1|-|-
CATSSGRRGEAFF
TGTGCCACCAGCAGTGGGCGGCGGGGTGAAGCTTTCTTT
>TRBV2|TRBJ2-5|-|TRBD1
CASSETGVTETQYF
TGTGCCAGCAGTGAAACAGGGGTGACAGAGACCCAGTACTTC
>TRBV18|TRBJ2-1|-|TRBD2
CASSLGTRGYNEQFF
TGTGCCAGCTCACTCGGGACTAGAGGGTACAATGAGCAGTTCTTC
>TRBV7-9|TRBJ2-1|-|TRBD2
CASSAPGGPNNEQFF
TGTGCCAGCAGCGCGCCGGGGGGTCCAAACAATGAGCAGTTCTTC
>TRBV5-6|TRBJ2-3|-|TRBD2
CASSLLAGPGDTQYF
TGTGCCAGCAGCTTACTAGCGGGCCCCGGGGATACGCAGTATTTT
>TRBV21-1|TRBJ2-7|-|-
CASSPIGAERTVPGLCSYEQYF
TGTGCCAGCAGCCCTATCGGAGCCGAAAGGACAGTTCCGGGACTATGTTCCTACGAGCAGTACTTC
>TRBV10-3|TRBJ2-1|-|TRBD2
CAIRPRERYNEQFF
TGTGCCATCCGTCCGCGGGAGCGTTACAATGAGCAGTTCTTC
>TRBV6-6|TRBJ2-4|-|TRBD2
CASIRLAGGNIQYF
TGTGCCAGCATTAGATTAGCGGGAGGAAACATTCAGTACTTC
>TRBV6-2/TRBV6-3|TRBJ2-3|-|-
CASSFQVFSTDTQYF
TGTGCCAGCAGTTTTCAGGTTTTCTCCACAGATACGCAGTATTTT
>TRBV9|TRBJ1-1|-|TRBD1
CASSGTGEAFF
TGTGCCAGCAGCGGGACAGGAGAAGCTTTCTTT
>TRBV24-1|TRBJ2-1|-|-
CATSGLPYNEQFF
TGTGCCACCAGTGGACTCCCCTACAATGAGCAGTTCTTC
>TRBV10-3|TRBJ2-7|-|TRBD1
CAISESGTGGGYEQYF
TGTGCCATCAGTGAGTCAGGGACAGGGGGCGGTTACGAGCAGTACTTC
>TRBV6-1|TRBJ2-1|-|TRBD2
CASSDSALGGNYNEQFF
TGTGCCAGCAGTGATTCGGCTCTCGGGGGGAACTACAATGAGCAGTTCTTC